The next 10 T cell receptor beta chains were all read from a single sample in a study of identical twins. TCRdb re-derived calls from the 5' RACE reads in MiXCR, one entry per CDR3 protein. There are 250,000 or so distinct CDR3 sequences in the sample; roughly an eighth occur only once, and about 4.1% lies in the top ten. Another study also made use of these data, one on yellow fever vaccine responses in identical twins.

Sequencing was performed on memory (CD45RO+) T cells sorted from blood. The receptors derive from a woman aged 18-35 years in good health.

This chain uses TRBV2 with TRBJ1-4; TRBD1 matches at 7 bases. This CDR3 is 15 amino acids long. Unmatched junction bases numbered 3, after V lost 1 base and J lost 4 bases. Germline lookup yields CDR1 SNHLY and CDR2 FYNNEI. CDR3 sequence: CASSEVGTVNEKLFF. DNA for the CDR3: TGTGCCAGCAGTGAAGTCGGGACAGTTAATGAAAAACTGTTTTTT.

The rearrangement joins TRBV19 to TRBJ2-3; 11 bases are a match to TRBD2. CDR3 length: 15 residues. J lost 4 bases, V lost 3 bases, and 3 bases had no gene match. Germline values: CDR1 LNHDA, CDR2 SQIVND (reference sequence). CDR3 sequence: CASSIGSGRADTQYF. DNA for the CDR3: TGTGCCAGTAGTATCGGTAGCGGGAGGGCAGATACGCAGTATTTT.

The chain uses TRBV20-1 and TRBJ2-3; no reliable D call. Germline V lookup: CDR1 DFQATT, CDR2 SNEGSKA (reference sequence). V shed 8 bases and J shed 2 bases, with 14 bases lying between them. CDR3 length equals 13 residues. Here the CDR3 DNA reads TGCAGTCCCTCGTTGGGAACCACAGATACGCAGTATTTT. This encodes CSPSLGTTDTQYF.

About this clonotype itself: Germline is not matched at one junction end, which may reflect a read error. V and J are TRBV9 and TRBJ2-3; TRBD2 aligns across 8 bases. CDR3 length: 17 residues. From germline, CDR1 is SGDLS and CDR2 YYNGEE. The CDR3 DNA sequence: TGTGCCAGCAGTTTCCGCACTAGCGGTACTAGCACAGATACGCAGTACTTT. This translates into CASSFRTSGTSTDTQYF.

This clonotype was seen many times. The J gene is TRBJ1-5, the V gene TRBV7-9, with TRBD1 as a possible D gene (5 bases). The germline V gene has CDR1 SEHNR and CDR2 FQNEAQ (reference sequence). Between the trimmed V and J ends, which lost 1 base and 5 bases, there was a span of 15 bases. The CDR3 consists of 16 residues. The CDR3 loop is CASSLVVGPADQPQHF. DNA of the CDR3: TGTGCCAGCAGCTTAGTTGTGGGGCCCGCCGATCAGCCCCAGCATTTT.

This clonotype occurred many times. The chain uses TRBV7-2 and TRBJ1-3; D remains unclear. Per the germline V gene, CDR1 is SGHTA and CDR2 is FQGNSA. Trimming pared 4 bases from V and 3 bases from J, leaving 10 bases between. The CDR3 has 14 residues. The CDR3 spells CASSSPGYGNTIYF. In nucleotides, the CDR3 is TGTGCCAGCAGCTCCCCGGGTTATGGAAACACCATATATTTT.

There are a few counts of this clonotype. The V and J genes are TRBV4-1 and TRBJ1-1, with D possibly being TRBD1 (5 bases). This CDR3 is 17 amino acids long. The V gene lost 1 base and the J gene lost 0 bases, with 15 bases spanning the gap. Germline V gene lookup returns CDR1 MGHRA and CDR2 YSYEKL. The CDR3 sequence: CASSQVDMISMNTEAFF. CDR3 DNA sequence: TGCGCCAGCAGCCAAGTGGACATGATAAGCATGAACACTGAAGCTTTCTTT.

This clonotype has a handful of counts. The gene calls are TRBV5-6 and TRBJ2-7; tentative D call: TRBD2 (6 bases). The germline V gene encodes CDR1 SGHDT and CDR2 YYEEEE. Between the trimmed V and J ends, which lost 3 bases and 7 bases, there was a span of 14 bases. The CDR3 contains 13 residues. The CDR3 loop reads CASSWAGGWEQYF. The CDR3 DNA reads TGTGCCAGCAGCTGGGCAGGAGGGTGGGAGCAGTACTTC. The complete variable domain, with remaining parts taken from reference TRBV5-6 and TRBJ2-7, reads DAGVTQSPTHLIKTRGQQVTLRCSPKSGHDTVSWYQQALGQGPQFIFQYYEEEERQRGNFPDRFSGHQFPNYSSELNVNALLLGDSALYLCASSWAGGWEQYFGPGTRLTVT.

Many counts were recorded for this clonotype. The chain joins TRBV2 to TRBJ2-5; the D gene is possibly TRBD2 (6 bases). CDR3 length equals 16 residues. Between the trimmed V and J ends, which lost 5 bases and 5 bases, there was a span of 21 bases. The V gene's germline CDR1 is SNHLY and CDR2 FYNNEI. CDR3 residues: CASSPLSSSVWETQYF. Written as DNA, the CDR3 is TGTGCCAGCAGTCCTCTGAGCTCTAGCGTATGGGAGACCCAGTACTTC.

The J gene is TRBJ2-7, the V gene TRBV7-6; weak D call: TRBD2 (5 bases). The CDR3 has 15 residues. Between the trimmed V and J ends, which lost 1 base and 3 bases, there was a span of 13 bases. In germline, CDR1 is SGHVS, CDR2 FNYEAQ. The CDR3 protein is CASSLEASWNYEQYF. The CDR3 DNA reads TGTGCCAGCAGCTTAGAGGCTAGCTGGAACTACGAGCAGTACTTC.